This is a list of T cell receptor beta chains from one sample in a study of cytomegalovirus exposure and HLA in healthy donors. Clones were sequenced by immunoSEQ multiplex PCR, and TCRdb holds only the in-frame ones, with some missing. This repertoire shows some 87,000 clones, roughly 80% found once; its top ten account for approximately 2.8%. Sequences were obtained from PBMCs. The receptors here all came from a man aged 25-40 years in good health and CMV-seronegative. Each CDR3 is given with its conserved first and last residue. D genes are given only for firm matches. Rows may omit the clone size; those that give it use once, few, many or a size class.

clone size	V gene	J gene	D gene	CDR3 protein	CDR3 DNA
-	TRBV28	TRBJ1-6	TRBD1	CASSLTGVESPLHF	TGTGCCAGCAGCCTGACAGGGGTTGAATCACCCCTCCACTTT
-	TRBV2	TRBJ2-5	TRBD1	CASHRGRQETQYF	TGTGCCAGCCACAGGGGGCGCCAAGAGACCCAGTACTTC
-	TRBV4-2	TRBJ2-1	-	CASSPPSSDEQFF	TGTGCCAGCAGCCCGCCTAGCAGCGATGAGCAGTTCTTC
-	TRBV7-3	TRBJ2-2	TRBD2	CASSVSGVDTGELFF	TGTGCCAGCAGCGTCAGCGGGGTCGACACCGGGGAGCTGTTTTTT
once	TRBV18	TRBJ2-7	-	CASSTDSFGEQYF	TGTGCCAGCTCAACGGACAGTTTCGGCGAGCAGTACTTC
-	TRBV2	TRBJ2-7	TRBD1	CASSEVATGAYEQYF	TGTGCCAGCAGTGAAGTGGCGACAGGGGCCTACGAGCAGTACTTC
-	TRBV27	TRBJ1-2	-	CASSLEGAYGYTF	TGTGCCAGCAGTTTAGAGGGCGCCTATGGCTACACCTTC
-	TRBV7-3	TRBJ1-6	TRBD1	CASSLSGQGGSPLHF	TGTGCCAGCAGCTTATCCGGACAGGGTGGTTCACCCCTCCACTTT
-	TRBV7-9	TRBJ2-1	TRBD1	CASSLGQPNEQFF	TGTGCCAGCAGCTTGGGACAGCCCAATGAGCAGTTCTTC
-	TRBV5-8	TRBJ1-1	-	CASRRVMNTEAFF	TGTGCCAGCAGGCGGGTCATGAACACTGAAGCTTTCTTT
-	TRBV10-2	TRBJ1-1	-	CASANRGDTEAFF	TGCGCCAGCGCAAATCGGGGGGACACTGAAGCTTTCTTT
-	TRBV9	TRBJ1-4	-	CASSVGNNRATNEKLFF	TGTGCCAGCAGCGTAGGCAACAACAGGGCAACTAATGAAAAACTGTTTTTT
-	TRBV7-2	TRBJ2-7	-	CASSINRDTEQYF	TGTGCCAGCAGTATCAACCGGGACACTGAGCAGTACTTC
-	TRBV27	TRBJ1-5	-	CASSPQSNQPQHF	TGTGCCAGCAGTCCCCAGAGCAATCAGCCCCAGCATTTT
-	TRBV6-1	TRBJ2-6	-	CASSEGATGANVLTF	TGTGCCAGCAGTGAAGGAGCAACTGGGGCCAACGTCCTGACTTTC
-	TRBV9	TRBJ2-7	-	CASSPLGQGPYEQYF	TGTGCCAGCAGCCCCCTCGGGCAGGGGCCCTACGAGCAGTACTTC
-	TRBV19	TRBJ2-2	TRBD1	CASSIWTGNTGELFF	TGTGCCAGTAGTATTTGGACAGGGAACACCGGGGAGCTGTTTTTT
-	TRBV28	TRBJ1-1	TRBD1	CASSLPGQGANTEAFF	TGTGCCAGCAGTTTGCCTGGACAGGGGGCAAACACTGAAGCTTTCTTT
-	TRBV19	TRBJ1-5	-	CASSARSSEPQHF	TGTGCCAGTAGTGCCCGGAGTTCTGAGCCCCAGCATTTT
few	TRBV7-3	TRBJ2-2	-	CASSLNIAGELFF	TGTGCCAGCAGCTTAAATATTGCCGGGGAGCTGTTTTTT
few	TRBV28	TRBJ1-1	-	CASNVLGANTEAFF	TGTGCCAGCAACGTCCTGGGCGCGAACACTGAAGCTTTCTTT
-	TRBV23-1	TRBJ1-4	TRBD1	CASSKQGDEKLFF	TGCGCCAGCAGTAAACAGGGGGATGAAAAACTGTTTTTT
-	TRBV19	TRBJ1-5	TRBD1	CASSSSPGQLNQPQHF	TGTGCCAGTAGTTCCTCTCCGGGACAGTTAAATCAGCCCCAGCATTTT
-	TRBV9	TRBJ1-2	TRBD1	CASSVSPIFRQGSDGYTF	TGTGCCAGCAGCGTCTCTCCTATTTTTAGACAGGGCTCAGATGGCTACACCTTC
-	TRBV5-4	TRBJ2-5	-	CASSFPRGQETQYF	TGTGCCAGCAGCTTCCCTAGGGGTCAAGAGACCCAGTACTTC
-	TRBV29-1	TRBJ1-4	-	CSVVVREKLFF	TGCAGCGTTGTAGTGAGGGAAAAACTGTTTTTT
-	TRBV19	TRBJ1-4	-	CASRSPPAAGEKLFF	TGTGCCAGTAGATCGCCCCCGGCCGCGGGTGAAAAACTGTTTTTT
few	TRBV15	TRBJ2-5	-	CATSRDSWGPIQETQYF	TGTGCCACCAGCAGAGATAGCTGGGGCCCTATTCAAGAGACCCAGTACTTC
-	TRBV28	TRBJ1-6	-	CASRHPGEGSPLHF	TGTGCCAGCAGACATCCAGGGGAGGGATCACCCCTCCACTTT
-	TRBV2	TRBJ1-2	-	CASSELLIYGYTF	TGTGCCAGCAGTGAACTCTTAATCTATGGCTACACCTTC
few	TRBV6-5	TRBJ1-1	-	CASSYGPNTEAFF	TGTGCCAGCAGTTACGGGCCGAACACTGAAGCTTTCTTT
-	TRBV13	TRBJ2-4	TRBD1	CASSLSGTGRGRSIQYF	TGTGCCAGCAGCTTATCGGGGACAGGGAGGGGTCGGAGCATTCAGTACTTC
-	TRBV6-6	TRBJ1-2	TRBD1	CASSYGQGDGYTF	TGTGCCAGCAGTTACGGGCAGGGGGATGGCTACACCTTC
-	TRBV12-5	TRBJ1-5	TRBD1	CASGSDGQVGNQPQHF	TGTGCTAGTGGTTCCGACGGACAGGTCGGCAATCAGCCCCAGCATTTT
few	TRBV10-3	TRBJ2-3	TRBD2	CAISGTSGGSTDTQYF	TGTGCCATCAGTGGGACTAGCGGGGGTAGCACAGATACGCAGTATTTT
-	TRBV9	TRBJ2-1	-	CASSVEPGLLYNEQFF	TGTGCCAGCAGCGTTGAACCGGGACTTCTGTACAATGAGCAGTTCTTC
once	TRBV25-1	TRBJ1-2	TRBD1	CASSDGQGKTHGYTF	TGTGCCAGCAGTGATGGACAGGGGAAAACCCATGGCTACACCTTC
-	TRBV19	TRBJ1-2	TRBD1	CASSAGQYGYTF	TGTGCCAGTAGTGCGGGACAGTATGGCTACACCTTC
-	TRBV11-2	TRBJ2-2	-	CASSLLQGTGELFF	TGTGCCAGCAGCTTGCTGCAGGGAACCGGGGAGCTGTTTTTT
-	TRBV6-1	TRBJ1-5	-	CASSGDGGLQPQHF	TGTGCCAGCAGTGGAGACGGGGGGCTCCAGCCCCAGCATTTT
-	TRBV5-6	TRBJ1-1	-	CASSLVSDAAGAFF	TGTGCCAGCAGCTTAGTCTCAGACGCCGCGGGCGCTTTCTTT
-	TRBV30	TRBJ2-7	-	CAWSDSSYEQYF	TGTGCCTGGTCGGACAGTTCTTACGAGCAGTACTTC
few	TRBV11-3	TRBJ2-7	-	CASSQGSYEQYF	TGTGCCAGCAGCCAGGGGTCCTACGAGCAGTACTTC
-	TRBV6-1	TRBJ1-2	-	CASSKTDNYGYTF	TGTGCCAGCAGTAAAACAGATAACTATGGCTACACCTTC
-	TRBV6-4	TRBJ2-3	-	CASSDSAASTDTQYF	TGTGCCAGCAGTGACTCGGCGGCGAGCACAGATACGCAGTATTTT
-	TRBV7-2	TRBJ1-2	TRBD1	CASSLETGRSNYGYTF	TGTGCCAGCAGCTTAGAGACAGGGCGATCCAACTATGGCTACACCTTC
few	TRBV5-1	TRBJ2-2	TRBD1	CASSLARDRNTGELFF	TGCGCCAGCAGCTTGGCCAGGGACAGAAACACCGGGGAGCTGTTTTTT
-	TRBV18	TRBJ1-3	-	CASSPLSTEGSGNTIYF	TGTGCCAGCTCACCACTGAGCACGGAGGGTTCTGGAAACACCATATATTTT
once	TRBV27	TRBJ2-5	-	CASSFSRRETQYF	TGTGCCAGCAGTTTCTCAAGGAGAGAGACCCAGTACTTC